The 23 T cell receptor beta chains in this list originate from one sample, sequenced in a study of cytomegalovirus exposure and HLA in healthy donors. It was with 60 Vbeta and 13 Jbeta primers that the PCR ran. Method: immunoSEQ multiplex PCR; TCRdb's copy keeps in-frame clones and lacks some. The table has about 160,000 clones, roughly 82% seen once; the top ten hold about 11%. Sequencing was carried out using PBMCs. All receptors derive from a man aged 45-65 years in good health and CMV-seropositive.

The table lists this clone with a count of one. The chain employs TRBV5-1 and TRBJ1-4, with 9 bases fitting TRBD1. Germline CDR1 and CDR2: SGHRS and YFSETQ. This CDR3 spans 16 amino acids. V trimming: 0 bases; J trimming: 7 bases; junction bases outside the gene matches: 7. The CDR3, as DNA: TGCGCCAGCAGCTTGGCCGGGACAGGGCAGGGTGAAAAACTGTTTTTT. This gives the protein CASSLAGTGQGEKLFF.

This chain connects TRBV9 to TRBJ2-3; D is undetermined. The CDR3 has 15 residues. CDR1 SGDLS and CDR2 YYNGEE come from the germline V gene. V lost 3 bases and J lost 0, with 11 bases in between. The CDR3 nucleotides read TGTGCCAGCAGCGGATTACTCCCTAGCACAGATACGCAGTATTTT. Amino acid sequence: CASSGLLPSTDTQYF.

Turning to this clone: Within the sample, other DNA sequences also encode this same CDR3. The chain joins TRBV6-6 to TRBJ2-7, with 7 bases lining up with TRBD2. Trimming took 0 bases from V and 0 from J; bases not matched to a gene: 5. The CDR3 is made up of 16 amino acids. CDR1 is MNHNY and CDR2 is SVGAGI in the germline V gene (reference sequence). Written as DNA, the CDR3 is TGTGCCAGCAGTTACTCCTGGACGGGGGGCTCCTACGAGCAGTACTTC. As protein: CASSYSWTGGSYEQYF.

The rearrangement uses TRBV5-4 and TRBJ1-2; 9 nucleotides match TRBD1. The CDR3 is 13 residues long. Germline trimming cut 4 bases from V and 4 bases from J; bases unmatched to any gene: 2. Germline lookup yields CDR1 SGHNT and CDR2 YYREEE (reference sequence). CDR3 loop: CASSPGQGYGYTF. The CDR3 coding sequence is TGTGCCAGCAGCCCGGGACAGGGCTATGGCTACACCTTC.

V gene TRBV29-1 combines with J gene TRBJ2-3, with a weak D call TRBD1 (6 bases). The V gene's germline CDR1 is SQVTM and CDR2 ANQGSEA. V gave up 7 bases and J gave up 0 bases, with 17 bases separating them. The CDR3 consists of 15 residues. The CDR3: CSGAGKTGSTDTQYF. The CDR3 DNA is TGCAGCGGGGCGGGTAAGACAGGTAGCACAGATACGCAGTATTTT.

The chain links TRBV5-1 to TRBJ2-1; maybe TRBD2 (5 bases). Germline CDR1 is SGHRS and CDR2 is YFSETQ. This CDR3 is 17 amino acids long. The ends were cut back, 0 bases at V and 6 bases at J, with 19 bases in the middle. DNA for the CDR3: TGCGCCAGCAGCTTGGATGGCGGACTTACTCTGTTCAATGAGCAGTTCTTC. Its protein product is CASSLDGGLTLFNEQFF.

The V call is TRBV5-5, the J call TRBJ2-1, with D unresolved. Germline loops: CDR1 SGHKS, CDR2 YYEKEE (reference sequence). CDR3 size: 14 residues. V was shortened by 0 bases and J by 3 bases, with 7 bases between the two germline ends. The CDR3 spells CASSLDLVYNEQFF. CDR3 coding DNA: TGTGCCAGCAGCTTGGATCTAGTCTACAATGAGCAGTTCTTC.

This chain links TRBV4-3 with TRBJ2-3; TRBD2 aligns across 14 bases. The junction had 8 bases not matched to a gene; V was cut back by 0 bases and J by 3 bases. The V gene's germline CDR1 is LGHNA and CDR2 YSLEER. CDR3 size: 19 residues. CDR3 region: CASSQEGTSGSPGTDTQYF. Written as DNA, the CDR3 is TGCGCCAGCAGCCAAGAAGGGACTAGCGGGAGCCCGGGTACAGATACGCAGTATTTT.

CDR3 DNA: TGTGCCAGCAGTTTAGCAGGGTACGAGCAGTACTTC. The encoded protein is CASSLAGYEQYF. The genes are TRBV28 and TRBJ2-7; perhaps TRBD1 as D (5 bases). CDR3 size: 12 residues. Trimming removed 2 bases at V and 4 bases at J, with 6 bases between. Germline CDR1 and CDR2: MDHEN and SYDVKM.

The chain combines TRBV19 with TRBJ1-2; 9 positions agree with TRBD1. The CDR3 consists of 17 residues. Germline V CDR1 and CDR2: LNHDA, SQIVND (reference sequence). V lost 5 bases to trimming and J lost 5 bases; unmatched junction nucleotides: 15. The CDR3 nucleotides read TGTGCCAGTAGTCTCGGTACGGCGGACAGGGGCCGGTATGGCTACACCTTC. Translated: CASSLGTADRGRYGYTF.

V and J are TRBV9 and TRBJ2-1; 12 nucleotides match TRBD2. Trimming cost V 0 bases and J 6 bases; bases outside gene matches: 1. Per germline, CDR1 SGDLS and CDR2 YYNGEE. This CDR3 spans 15 amino acids. In nucleotides, the CDR3 is TGTGCCAGCAGCGTAGCTAGCGGGGGGGCCAATGAGCAGTTCTTC. It encodes CASSVASGGANEQFF.

The V and J genes are TRBV6-1 and TRBJ1-4; the D is unclear. This CDR3 has 15 amino acids. V was pared by 2 bases and J by 0 bases, with 7 bases between. CDR1 and CDR2 (germline): MNHNS, SASEGT. The CDR3 here is CASSELGATNEKLFF. CDR3 in DNA: TGTGCCAGCAGTGAATTGGGAGCAACTAATGAAAAACTGTTTTTT.

The chain employs TRBV29-1 and TRBJ2-3; weak D call: TRBD2 (5 bases). Trimming took 7 bases from V and 5 from J, leaving 16 bases between them. CDR3 size: 13 residues. Germline V gene lookup returns CDR1 SQVTM and CDR2 ANQGSEA. CDR3 residues: CSAVDYIRDTQYF. The CDR3, as DNA: TGCAGCGCCGTCGACTATATTCGAGATACGCAGTATTTT.

This clone has only a few counts. DNA of the CDR3: TGTGCCAGCAGCACCTTGACAGGGGGGAACACTGAAGCTTTCTTT. This gives the protein CASSTLTGGNTEAFF. This chain connects TRBV11-2 to TRBJ1-1, with 9 nucleotides matching TRBD1. Germline trimming cut 5 bases from V and 1 base from J; bases unmatched to any gene: 5. This CDR3 is built from 15 residues. Per germline, CDR1 SGHAT and CDR2 FQNNGV.

This chain links TRBV28 with TRBJ2-5; D is perhaps TRBD2 (7 bases). Germline CDR1 reads MDHEN; CDR2 reads SYDVKM. The CDR3 has 12 residues. Trimming took 5 bases from V and 7 from J, leaving 11 bases between them. The chain's CDR3 is CASSGGGLTQYF. The CDR3 DNA is TGTGCCAGCAGTGGGGGGGGCTTGACCCAGTACTTC.

This clone was seen a single time. Other DNA sequences in this sample translate to the same CDR3. This chain connects TRBV7-9 to TRBJ1-5; D possibly corresponds to TRBD1 (5 bases). V shed 5 bases and J shed 4 bases, with 12 bases lying between them. Germline V lookup: CDR1 SEHNR, CDR2 FQNEAQ (reference sequence). This CDR3 comprises 14 residues. CDR3 amino acids: CASSPQGGNQPQHF. The CDR3 bases are TGTGCCAGCAGCCCTCAGGGTGGAAATCAGCCCCAGCATTTT.

This clone was seen just once. The chain has TRBV6-6 and TRBJ1-4; tentatively, D is TRBD1 (6 bases). The CDR3 runs to 15 residues. V was cut by 4 bases and J by 6 bases, with 15 bases left in between. CDR1 is MNHNY, CDR2 SVGAGI, per germline (reference sequence). Here the CDR3 reads CASSSHRVVDEKLFF. The CDR3 DNA follows: TGTGCCAGCAGTTCCCACAGGGTGGTTGATGAAAAACTGTTTTTT.

In its sample, this clone was seen once. The chain couples TRBV7-9 to TRBJ2-5; possible D gene TRBD2, 5 bases. This CDR3 is built from 13 residues. Per the germline V gene, CDR1 is SEHNR and CDR2 is FQNEAQ (reference sequence). The ends were cut back, 4 bases at V and 3 bases at J, with 9 bases in the middle. DNA of the CDR3: TGTGCCAGCAGCTATCGGGGAAAAGAGACCCAGTACTTC. Its protein product is CASSYRGKETQYF.

This clone is labeled as large. The rearrangement uses TRBV19 and TRBJ2-1; TRBD1 agrees at 8 bases. CDR1 and CDR2 from the germline V gene are LNHDA and SQIVND (reference sequence). The CDR3 has 15 amino acids. Germline trimming cut 4 bases from V and 2 bases from J; bases unmatched to any gene: 4. The CDR3 sequence is CASSTGTGTYNEQFF. Here the CDR3 DNA reads TGTGCCAGTAGTACCGGGACAGGCACCTACAATGAGCAGTTCTTC.

V gene TRBV2 combines with J gene TRBJ1-1; 9 bases are a match to TRBD1. Per the germline V gene, CDR1 is SNHLY and CDR2 is FYNNEI. The CDR3 has 13 residues. The V segment lost 6 bases and the J segment 4 bases; nucleotides outside the gene matches: 3. The CDR3 DNA follows: TGTGCCAGCAGCCCGGACAGGGGCACTGAAGCTTTCTTT. Encoded protein: CASSPDRGTEAFF. Combining the CDR3 with reference TRBV2 and TRBJ1-1 gives the whole variable domain EPEVTQTPSHQVTQMGQEVILRCVPISNHLYFYWYRQILGQKVEFLVSFYNNEISEKSEIFDDQFSVERPDGSNFTLKIRSTKLEDSAMYFCASSPDRGTEAFFGQGTRLTVV.

On this clone: One junction end does not reproduce the germline sequence, and a read error may be involved. The chain uses TRBV13 and TRBJ1-4, with D possibly TRBD1 on 5 matching bases. Germline V gives CDR1 PRHDT, CDR2 FYEKMQ (reference sequence). This CDR3 has 14 residues. The CDR3 sequence is CASSLGEKSEKLFF. The DNA for the CDR3 is TGTGCCAGCAGCCTAGGGGAGAAATCCGAAAAACTGTTTTTT. The entire variable domain, with the rest obtained from reference TRBV13 and TRBJ1-4, is as follows: AAGVIQSPRHLIKEKRETATLKCYPIPRHDTVYWYQQGPGQDPQFLISFYEKMQSDKGSIPDRFSAQQFSDYHSELNMSSLELGDSALYFCASSLGEKSEKLFFGSGTQLSVL.

The chain links TRBV28 to TRBJ1-6; the D is unclear. This CDR3 has 16 residues. The ends were cut back, 4 bases at V and 4 bases at J, with 14 bases in the middle. Germline V gives CDR1 MDHEN, CDR2 SYDVKM. CDR3 in DNA: TGTGCCAGCAGTTATGAACCCGCCCGGTATAATTCACCCCTCCACTTT. It codes for CASSYEPARYNSPLHF.

The V call is TRBV19, the J call TRBJ2-7; 8 nucleotides line up with TRBD1. The germline CDR1 and CDR2 sequences are LNHDA and SQIVND (reference sequence). Losses at the gene ends were 5 bases for V and 6 bases for J; bases not matched to a gene: 9. This CDR3 is built from 14 residues. The CDR3 protein is CASSPRPGGGEQYF. DNA for the CDR3: TGTGCCAGTAGTCCTCGCCCAGGGGGCGGCGAGCAGTACTTC.